The 3 T cell receptor beta chains below were found in one sample sequenced in a study of T cell clones after liver transplantation. Clones were sequenced by immunoSEQ multiplex PCR, and TCRdb holds only the in-frame ones, with some missing. The table records just over 80,000 clones, nearly 85% of them present only once. The input for sequencing was CD4+ T cells from blood, taken around 45 months after liver transplant. Source of these receptors: a human patient who received a liver transplant. Some T cells may arise from the graft donor.

J is TRBJ1-5 and V is TRBV6-6; D remains unclear. Germline CDR1 and CDR2: MNHNY and SVGAGI (reference sequence). There are 14 residues in the CDR3. Trimming stripped 4 bases from V and 6 bases from J, with 13 bases between. CDR3 coding DNA: TGTGCCAGCAGTTTAGAGCACAGAGCTCAGCCCCAGCATTTT. This gives the protein CASSLEHRAQPQHF.

This rearrangement joins TRBV4-1 to TRBJ2-1, with 9 bases aligning to TRBD2. With V trimmed by 1 base and J by 13 bases, 14 bases remained unmatched. Germline CDR1 reads MGHRA; CDR2 reads YSYEKL. This CDR3 has 16 residues. The CDR3 spells CASSQGWLAGRGVQFF. CDR3 nucleotide sequence: TGCGCCAGCAGCCAAGGGTGGCTAGCGGGAAGGGGAGTCCAGTTCTTC.

With respect to this clone: Other nucleotide sequences in the sample specify the same CDR3. This chain links TRBV5-1 with TRBJ2-1; no reliable D call. Looked up from germline, CDR1 is SGHRS and CDR2 is YFSETQ. V dropped 0 bases and J dropped 0 bases, with 7 bases sitting between them. This CDR3 has 15 residues. CDR3 region: CASSLGGSSYNEQFF. DNA of the CDR3: TGCGCCAGCAGCTTGGGTGGTAGCTCCTACAATGAGCAGTTCTTC. Full variable domain (missing parts from reference TRBV5-1 and TRBJ2-1): KAGVTQTPRYLIKTRGQQVTLSCSPISGHRSVSWYQQTPGQGLQFLFEYFSETQRNKGNFPGRFSGRQFSNSRSEMNVSTLELGDSALYLCASSLGGSSYNEQFFGPGTRLTVL.